A single sample is the source of the 32 T cell receptor beta chains below, sequenced in a study of blood T cells in healthy people across ages (dated by TCRdb to the mid-2010s). Receptors were amplified or captured by 5' RACE. Sequencing relied on an Illumina HiSeq 2500. A second PCR of roughly 7 to 11 cycles was performed with a sample-barcoded 5' primer and a J-beta primer mix. TCRdb reanalyzed the raw reads on its own, using fastp at Q25 for trimming and MiXCR for clone calling, and kept in-frame beta chains. Each entry merges the rows of one CDR3 protein and shows their most common DNA and genes. The sample records hundreds of thousands of distinct CDR3 sequences, about 53% of which are singletons. About two fifths of the sample is in the top ten clones. Sequencing was performed on blood. The receptors shown here come from a man in his 60s in good health.

This clonotype has more than one count but fewer than ten. The chain combines TRBV6-6 with TRBJ2-2, with D possibly matching TRBD1 (5 bases). V lost 5 bases and J 3 bases, leaving 10 bases between the germline ends. Germline CDR1 reads MNHNY; CDR2 reads SVGAGI (reference sequence). CDR3 length equals 14 residues. This CDR3 reads CASSLGQDTGELFF. The CDR3 DNA reads as TGTGCCAGCAGTCTGGGGCAGGACACCGGGGAGCTGTTTTTT.

The chain combines TRBV20-1 with TRBJ2-5; D might be TRBD2 (5 bases). Germline CDR1 reads DFQATT; CDR2 reads SNEGSKA (reference sequence). There are 12 residues in the CDR3. V was shortened by 1 base and J by 4 bases, with 7 bases between the two germline ends. CDR3 sequence reads: CSARVGVETQYF. CDR3 nucleotide sequence: TGCAGTGCTAGAGTCGGGGTAGAGACCCAGTACTTC.

The chain couples TRBV2 to TRBJ2-5; no definite D call. CDR3 length: 12 residues. The V gene lost 6 bases and the J gene lost 1 base, with 6 bases spanning the gap. The germline CDR1 and CDR2 sequences are SNHLY and FYNNEI. In DNA, the CDR3 is TGTGCCAGCAGATACAGCCAAGAGACCCAGTACTTC. Its translation is CASRYSQETQYF.

This clonotype was observed a few times. The chain carries TRBV14 and TRBJ2-1, with D unclear. CDR1 and CDR2 (germline): SGHDN, FVKESK. CDR3 length: 14 residues. The ends were cut back, 0 bases at V and 7 bases at J, with 10 bases in the middle. This CDR3 is CASSQDLSRNEQFF. CDR3 nucleotides: TGTGCCAGCAGCCAAGATCTTAGCCGTAATGAGCAGTTCTTC.

This clonotype occurred once. The chain is built from TRBV20-1 and TRBJ2-1; 8 bases are shared with TRBD2. The V segment lost 2 bases and the J segment 0 bases; nucleotides outside the gene matches: 9. CDR1 and CDR2 (germline): DFQATT, SNEGSKA (reference sequence). The CDR3 covers 17 residues. The CDR3 DNA is TGCAGTGCTAGACCAGCGGGGGCGAGAAGCTCCTACAATGAGCAGTTCTTC. Encoded protein: CSARPAGARSSYNEQFF.

The chain employs TRBV3-1 and TRBJ1-2, with 10 bases that match TRBD1. J gave up 4 bases and V 5 bases, and 7 bases lay outside the gene matches. CDR1 and CDR2 from the germline V gene are LGHDT and YNNKEL (reference sequence). The CDR3 length is 15 residues. CDR3 region: CASSTTTGGGYGYTF. The CDR3 DNA reads as TGTGCCAGCAGCACGACGACAGGGGGCGGCTATGGCTACACCTTC.

The chain's CDR3 is CASSRAVGNEQFF. The CDR3 coding sequence is TGTGCCAGCAGCAGGGCCGTAGGTAATGAGCAGTTCTTC. The gene calls are TRBV5-6 and TRBJ2-1, with D unclear. This CDR3 has 13 amino acids. Germline lookup yields CDR1 SGHDT and CDR2 YYEEEE. V was trimmed by 4 bases and J by 7 bases, leaving 12 bases between them. The complete variable domain, with remaining parts taken from reference TRBV5-6 and TRBJ2-1, reads DAGVTQSPTHLIKTRGQQVTLRCSPKSGHDTVSWYQQALGQGPQFIFQYYEEEERQRGNFPDRFSGHQFPNYSSELNVNALLLGDSALYLCASSRAVGNEQFFGPGTRLTVL.

This clonotype showed up just a few times. This rearrangement joins TRBV5-6 to TRBJ2-1; 7 positions match TRBD1. Trimming removed 2 bases from V and 6 bases from J; junction bases left unmatched: 2. The CDR3 loop spans 13 amino acids. Looked up from germline, CDR1 is SGHDT and CDR2 is YYEEEE. CDR3 sequence: CASSFDRANEQFF. The CDR3 DNA follows: TGTGCCAGCAGCTTCGACAGGGCCAATGAGCAGTTCTTC.

This clonotype was counted a few times. V is TRBV5-1 and J is TRBJ1-1; TRBD1 matches at 7 bases. Germline V gene data show CDR1 as SGHRS and CDR2 as YFSETQ. CDR3 size: 14 residues. With V trimmed by 2 bases and J by 1 base, 2 bases remained unmatched. CDR3 sequence (DNA): TGCGCCAGCAGCTTCCAGGGGGGGAACACTGAAGCTTTCTTT. It is translated as CASSFQGGNTEAFF.

V usage is TRBV5-1 and J usage is TRBJ2-1; TRBD1 agrees at 9 bases. Unmatched junction bases numbered 5, after V lost 4 bases and J lost 3 bases. Per the germline V gene, CDR1 is SGHRS and CDR2 is YFSETQ. The CDR3 consists of 15 residues. The CDR3 is CASSLRGQGYNEQFF. The CDR3 region has the DNA TGCGCCAGCAGCCTGCGGGGACAGGGCTACAATGAGCAGTTCTTC.

V gene TRBV4-1 combines with J gene TRBJ2-4, with D perhaps matching TRBD1 (8 bases). The assigned J gene may be wrong: the sequence end matches TRBJ2-5 better. This CDR3 contains 15 residues. Germline CDR1 MGHRA, CDR2 YSYEKL. The chain's CDR3 is CASSHGTGGSETQYF. DNA for the CDR3: TGCGCCAGCAGCCATGGGACAGGCGGGAGCGAGACCCAGTACTTC.

The chain joins TRBV5-1 to TRBJ2-7; weak D call: TRBD2 (6 bases). The CDR3 extends over 16 amino acids. The germline V gene encodes CDR1 SGHRS and CDR2 YFSETQ. V was clipped by 0 bases and J by 2 bases, with 15 bases between them. In nucleotides, the CDR3 is TGCGCCAGCAGCTTGGCCCTCGGGTCGGGAGCCTACGAGCAGTACTTC. This codes for CASSLALGSGAYEQYF.

The chain combines TRBV7-9 with TRBJ2-6, with TRBD1 matching over 7 bases. The CDR3 totals 18 residues. V lost 8 bases, J lost 2 bases, and 15 bases stayed unmatched. Germline CDR1 and CDR2: SEHNR and FQNEAQ (reference sequence). The CDR3 loop reads CASLTFDSGGTGANVLTF. The CDR3 nucleotides are TGTGCCAGCCTGACCTTTGACTCAGGGGGAACTGGGGCCAACGTCCTGACTTTC.

This clonotype was seen more than once but under ten times. The V gene is TRBV7-2, the J gene TRBJ1-2; 8 bases match TRBD1. The CDR3 spans 14 residues. J was trimmed by 8 bases and V by 4 bases; bases with no gene match: 9. Germline CDR1 is SGHTA and CDR2 is FQGNSA. CDR3 amino acids: CASSSRTGIGGYTF. The CDR3 coding sequence is TGTGCCAGCAGCTCCAGGACAGGGATCGGCGGCTACACCTTC.

The chain links TRBV21-1 to TRBJ1-2; TRBD1, the table's D call, was not compared with the DNA. TRBV21-1 represents a pseudogene. The CDR3 totals 13 residues. The CDR3 DNA sequence: TGTGCCAGCAGCAACGGGACACTGTATGGCTACACCTTC. It is translated as CASSNGTLYGYTF.

The CDR3 DNA follows: TGTGCCAGCAGCTGGGACAGGGGCCAGCCCCAGCATTTT. As protein: CASSWDRGQPQHF. V and J are TRBV5-4 and TRBJ1-5; 10 nucleotides match TRBD1. The length of the CDR3 is 13 residues. CDR1 is SGHNT, CDR2 YYREEE, per germline (reference sequence). V was pared by 3 bases and J by 7 bases, with 1 base of the junction left unmatched. The full variable domain, completed using reference TRBV5-4 and TRBJ1-5, is ETGVTQSPTHLIKTRGQQVTLRCSSQSGHNTVSWYQQALGQGPQFIFQYYREEENGRGNFPPRFSGLQFPNYSSELNVNALELDDSALYLCASSWDRGQPQHFGDGTRLSIL.

In this sample, this clonotype turned up a few times. The chain joins TRBV6-6 to TRBJ2-6, with 8 bases lining up with TRBD1. The CDR3 runs to 17 residues. Per germline, CDR1 MNHNY and CDR2 SVGAGI (reference sequence). V dropped 4 bases and J dropped 3; count of bases not matched to a gene: 8. CDR3 nucleotide sequence: TGTGCCAGCAGTTGGGGAACAGGGGGTGGTGGGGCCAACGTCCTGACTTTC. This translates into CASSWGTGGGGANVLTF.

V and J are TRBV3-1 and TRBJ2-3; D remains unclear. The germline V gene has CDR1 LGHDT and CDR2 YNNKEL (reference sequence). Deletions cut 2 bases from V and 9 bases from J, with 6 bases between. CDR3 size: 11 residues. The CDR3 region is CASSQSRTQYF. The CDR3 bases are TGTGCCAGCAGCCAATCAAGGACGCAGTATTTT.

The chain has TRBV4-1 and TRBJ1-1; TRBD1 matches 9 bases. V lost 1 base and J lost 4; bases outside the gene matches: 7. Germline lookup yields CDR1 MGHRA and CDR2 YSYEKL. The CDR3 sequence is 16 residues long. The CDR3 DNA reads as TGCGCCAGCAGCCAAGTCCCCGGGACAGGGACCACTGAAGCTTTCTTT. Its translation: CASSQVPGTGTTEAFF.

The genes are TRBV29-1 and TRBJ2-2, with D possibly being TRBD2 (6 bases). Per the germline V gene, CDR1 is SQVTM and CDR2 is ANQGSEA. The V end lost 5 bases, the J end lost 7 bases, and 17 bases lay between the germline ends. The CDR3 spans 14 residues. CDR3 coding DNA: TGCAGCGTTAACCGGCGGGGTTTCGGCGGGGAGCTGTTTTTT. Encoded protein: CSVNRRGFGGELFF.

This chain links TRBV10-3 with TRBJ2-6; no definite D call. This CDR3 is 15 amino acids long. V was pared by 10 bases and J by 2 bases, with 15 bases between. CDR1 and CDR2 (germline): ENHRY, SYGVKD. CDR3 DNA sequence: TGTGCCACCGCAAGTGGGGATGCTGGGGCCAACGTCCTGACTTTC. Protein product: CATASGDAGANVLTF.

The gene calls are TRBV7-9 and TRBJ2-4; maybe TRBD1 (6 bases). Trimming removed 5 bases from V and 0 bases from J, with 17 bases in between. This CDR3 has 17 amino acids. CDR1 SEHNR and CDR2 FQNEAQ come from the germline V gene (reference sequence). CDR3 region: CASSKDSFTLAKNIQYF. As DNA, the CDR3 is TGTGCCAGCAGCAAGGACAGTTTCACCCTAGCCAAAAACATTCAGTACTTC.

This chain links TRBV7-2 with TRBJ1-2; TRBD1 might be the D (5 bases). The CDR3 spans 15 residues. V lost 5 bases and J 4 bases, leaving 17 bases between the germline ends. Germline V CDR1 and CDR2: SGHTA, FQGNSA. As DNA, the CDR3 is TGTGCCAGCAGCCCCTCGACGGGGCCGGCCTATGGCTACACCTTC. This translates into CASSPSTGPAYGYTF.

The V call is TRBV21-1, the J call TRBJ1-2; the D segment call TRBD1 is taken from the table without a DNA check. TRBV21-1 is designated a pseudogene. This CDR3 comprises 16 residues. The CDR3: CASSNGRRTGNYGYTF. CDR3 in DNA: TGTGCCAGCAGCAATGGTAGGAGGACAGGGAACTATGGCTACACCTTC.

This clonotype was found a few times. This chain links TRBV6-6 with TRBJ2-5, with a possible D match to TRBD2 (7 bases). The CDR3 sequence is 15 residues long. Trimming removed 2 bases at V and 7 bases at J, with 17 bases between. The germline V gene encodes CDR1 MNHNY and CDR2 SVGAGI (reference sequence). The DNA of the CDR3 is TGTGCCAGCAGTTACGTGGGGGGGGGGCTTGGGACCCAGTACTTC. It codes for CASSYVGGGLGTQYF.

In this sample, this clonotype turned up a few times. This clone may be a read error of a much larger clone one base away. The chain has TRBV15 and TRBJ2-1; 8 bases fit TRBD2. Germline CDR1 LNHNV, CDR2 YYDKDF (reference sequence). This CDR3 spans 15 amino acids. J lost 4 bases, V lost 5 bases, and 7 bases had no gene match. The CDR3 loop reads CATSWAGGWYNEQFF. The CDR3 DNA is TGTGCCACCAGCTGGGCGGGGGGCTGGTACAATGAGCAGTTCTTC.

J is TRBJ1-1 and V is TRBV5-4, with no clear D. CDR1 and CDR2 from the germline V gene are SGHNT and YYREEE (reference sequence). The CDR3 extends over 14 amino acids. Trimming pared 1 base from V and 1 base from J, leaving 8 bases between. Here the CDR3 reads CASSLRIGNTEAFF. As DNA, the CDR3 is TGTGCCAGCAGCTTGAGAATAGGGAACACTGAAGCTTTCTTT. The whole variable domain, remainder taken from reference TRBV5-4 and TRBJ1-1, is ETGVTQSPTHLIKTRGQQVTLRCSSQSGHNTVSWYQQALGQGPQFIFQYYREEENGRGNFPPRFSGLQFPNYSSELNVNALELDDSALYLCASSLRIGNTEAFFGQGTRLTVV.

This clonotype came up a few times. The J gene is TRBJ2-4, the V gene TRBV7-2; unclear D gene. CDR3 length: 14 residues. The germline gives CDR1 SGHTA, CDR2 FQGNSA. V shed 7 bases and J shed 7 bases, with 17 bases lying between them. Written as DNA, the CDR3 is TGTGCCAGCATCCCGAGAGGCCTCCCTAACATTCAGTACTTC. Encoded protein: CASIPRGLPNIQYF.

The rearrangement joins TRBV6-6 to TRBJ2-7; a possible D gene is TRBD1 (5 bases). Germline assignment: CDR1 MNHNY and CDR2 SVGAGI (reference sequence). The CDR3 covers 17 residues. Trimming took 0 bases from V and 0 from J, leaving 15 bases between them. Here the CDR3 reads CASSYSKRQPSSYEQYF. CDR3 DNA sequence: TGTGCCAGCAGTTACTCGAAGAGACAGCCCTCCTCCTACGAGCAGTACTTC.

The chain joins TRBV11-2 to TRBJ2-5; a possible D gene is TRBD2 (6 bases). Germline V CDR1 and CDR2: SGHAT, FQNNGV. V lost 7 bases and J lost 0, with 12 bases in between. The CDR3 has 14 amino acids. The CDR3 protein is CASTPGVYQETQYF. In DNA, the CDR3 is TGTGCCAGCACCCCGGGGGTGTACCAAGAGACCCAGTACTTC.

This chain uses TRBV20-1 with TRBJ1-1; D possibly corresponds to TRBD1 (5 bases). CDR1 is DFQATT, CDR2 SNEGSKA, per germline (reference sequence). Trimming took off 5 bases at V and 5 bases at J, with 6 bases between the two ends. This CDR3 is 10 amino acids long. The CDR3 region has the DNA TGCAGTGCTTGGGGGACTGAAGCTTTCTTT. Amino acids: CSAWGTEAFF.

The genes are TRBV15 and TRBJ2-4; D unclear. CDR3 size: 14 residues. V lost 1 base to trimming and J lost 6 bases, with 10 bases between them. The germline CDR1 and CDR2 sequences are LNHNV and YYDKDF (reference sequence). The CDR3 spells CATSRGKDTNIQYF. CDR3 nucleotides: TGTGCCACCAGCAGAGGGAAGGATACAAACATTCAGTACTTC.